Presented here are 23 T cell receptor beta chains from one specimen sequenced in a study of T cell changes during pregnancy in multiple sclerosis (dated by TCRdb to about 2019). Preparation of the library involved the immunoSEQ multiplex PCR assay. TCRdb's version of the immuneACCESS table is confined to in-frame rearrangements and falls short of the full clone set. An unresolved V gene accounts for under half of the shortfall where checked; the remainder is of unknown origin. The sample table lists about 70,000 clones, roughly 92% of them with a count of one. Approximately 2.1% of the sample goes to the ten largest clones. The specimen was peripheral blood, collected before pregnancy. The source of these receptors is a female donor with multiple sclerosis, enrolled in a pregnancy study.

As DNA, the CDR3 is TGTGCCAGCAGTGAATCGGCGGGGTACACAGATACGCAGTATTTT. Encoded protein: CASSESAGYTDTQYF. V gene TRBV2 combines with J gene TRBJ2-3, with D perhaps matching TRBD2 (6 bases). CDR1 and CDR2 from the germline V gene are SNHLY and FYNNEI. The V gene lost 2 bases and the J gene lost 2 bases, with 11 bases spanning the gap. The CDR3 is 15 residues long.

V gene TRBV9 combines with J gene TRBJ2-5; 9 positions match TRBD2. V shed 10 bases, J shed 7 bases, and the junction held 14 bases outside the gene matches. Per germline, CDR1 SGDLS and CDR2 YYNGEE. The CDR3 is made up of 14 amino acids. The CDR3 nucleotides are TGTGCCCGCAAGAGCGGGAGGAATTACGGGACCCAGTACTTC. Amino acids: CARKSGRNYGTQYF. Based on the CDR3 plus reference TRBV9 and TRBJ2-5, the full variable domain is DSGVTQTPKHLITATGQRVTLRCSPRSGDLSVYWYQQSLDQGLQFLIQYYNGEERAKGNILERFSAQQFPDLHSELNLSSLELGDSALYFCARKSGRNYGTQYFGPGTRLLVL.

This rearrangement joins TRBV7-3 to TRBJ1-1; 7 nucleotides line up with TRBD1. Germline CDR1 SGHTA, CDR2 FQGTGA. With 5 bases clipped from V and 0 bases from J, the junction kept 9 bases outside the gene matches. CDR3 length equals 16 residues. The CDR3 reads CASSQMTGRMNTEAFF. CDR3 coding DNA: TGTGCCAGCAGCCAAATGACAGGGCGTATGAACACTGAAGCTTTCTTT. Drawing the rest from reference TRBV7-3 and TRBJ1-1, the complete variable domain is GAGVSQTPSNKVTEKGKYVELRCDPISGHTALYWYRQSLGQGPEFLIYFQGTGAADDSGLPNDRFFAVRPEGSVSTLKIQRTERGDSAVYLCASSQMTGRMNTEAFFGQGTRLTVV.

The chain couples TRBV5-1 to TRBJ1-2; 9 bases align to TRBD1. This CDR3 region has 19 residues. V lost 4 bases and J lost 8; bases outside the gene matches: 24. Per germline, CDR1 SGHRS and CDR2 YFSETQ. CDR3 residues: CASSRWAPQQGARLEGYTF. Here the CDR3 DNA reads TGCGCCAGCAGCCGATGGGCGCCCCAACAGGGGGCGAGATTGGAGGGCTACACCTTC.

The chain employs TRBV2 and TRBJ2-3; the D gene is possibly TRBD2 (5 bases). This CDR3 spans 14 amino acids. V dropped 3 bases and J dropped 5 bases, with 12 bases sitting between them. From germline, CDR1 is SNHLY and CDR2 FYNNEI. The CDR3 sequence is CASSELRVGDTQYF. CDR3 nucleotide sequence: TGTGCCAGCAGTGAGCTGCGGGTGGGAGATACGCAGTATTTT.

The chain joins TRBV29-1 to TRBJ2-3; TRBD2 might be the D (5 bases). V was pared by 4 bases and J by 1 base, with 6 bases between. CDR3 length: 12 residues. Germline V gene lookup returns CDR1 SQVTM and CDR2 ANQGSEA. The CDR3 sequence: CSVGGGTDTQYF. The DNA of the CDR3 is TGCAGCGTTGGGGGAGGCACAGATACGCAGTATTTT.

The chain recombines TRBV19 with TRBJ2-7; 9 nucleotides match TRBD2. The V segment lost 4 bases and the J segment 5 bases; nucleotides outside the gene matches: 9. The CDR3 loop spans 15 amino acids. Germline CDR1 reads LNHDA; CDR2 reads SQIVND (reference sequence). The CDR3 spells CASSTIAGESHEQYF. The DNA for the CDR3 is TGTGCCAGTAGTACGATAGCGGGAGAATCCCACGAGCAGTACTTC.

V usage is TRBV30 and J usage is TRBJ1-3; D is ambiguous. Germline-derived CDR1 and CDR2 are GTSNPN and SVGIG (reference sequence). Trimming shortened V by 3 bases and J by 0 bases, and 18 bases separated the two germline ends. This CDR3 has 17 amino acids. In DNA form, the CDR3 reads TGTGCCTGGAGGGGAATTGCGGGTTTCAGCTCTGGAAACACCATATATTTT. Protein: CAWRGIAGFSSGNTIYF.

The chain uses TRBV11-3 and TRBJ1-1; D gene unclear. Germline values: CDR1 SGHNT, CDR2 YENEEA. The CDR3 contains 14 residues. The V end was cut by 5 bases, the J end by 3 bases, with 13 bases between. CDR3 amino acids: CASSPRRWDTEAFF. The CDR3 bases are TGTGCCAGCAGCCCACGGCGGTGGGACACTGAAGCTTTCTTT.

This clone was counted a single time. In DNA form, the CDR3 reads TGTGCCAGCAGCTCCCCTAGCGGGAGGCACAATGAGCAGTTCTTC. Amino acids: CASSSPSGRHNEQFF. V gene TRBV11-2 combines with J gene TRBJ2-1, with 11 bases identical to TRBD2. There are 15 residues in the CDR3. Germline loops: CDR1 SGHAT, CDR2 FQNNGV. V lost 4 bases, J lost 5 bases, and 4 bases stayed unmatched.

The chain recombines TRBV15 with TRBJ1-2, with 8 nucleotides matching TRBD1. Germline CDR1 reads LNHNV; CDR2 reads YYDKDF (reference sequence). V shed 0 bases, J shed 5 bases, and the junction held 23 bases outside the gene matches. The CDR3 sequence is 21 residues long. CDR3 DNA: TGTGCCACCAGCAGAGATTACTTAAACCTGGGACAGGAAGGGTATGGGTATGGCTACACCTTC. Translated, it gives CATSRDYLNLGQEGYGYGYTF.

The rearrangement joins TRBV5-1 to TRBJ2-5; TRBD2 matches at 10 bases. Trimming removed 1 base from V and 1 base from J; junction bases left unmatched: 10. Germline CDR1 SGHRS, CDR2 YFSETQ. The CDR3 spans 18 residues. The CDR3 region is CASSLNPSGSGVQETQYF. CDR3 coding DNA: TGCGCCAGCAGCTTGAATCCTAGCGGGAGCGGGGTCCAAGAGACCCAGTACTTC.

The V gene is TRBV28, the J gene TRBJ2-1; TRBD1 is a possible D gene (5 bases). The CDR3 is made up of 16 amino acids. Germline CDR1 MDHEN, CDR2 SYDVKM. Trimming took off 3 bases at V and 4 bases at J, with 16 bases between the two ends. CDR3 sequence: CASSLLDRNVYNEQFF. In DNA form, the CDR3 reads TGTGCCAGCAGTTTGCTAGACAGAAACGTATACAATGAGCAGTTCTTC.

The rearrangement links TRBV7-3 to TRBJ2-2; TRBD2 matches 9 bases. J was trimmed by 6 bases and V by 5 bases; bases with no gene match: 10. The CDR3 length is 16 residues. Germline loops: CDR1 SGHTA, CDR2 FQGTGA. CDR3 DNA sequence: TGTGCCAGCAGCCCTTGGGCGGGACTAGCTCCCGGGGAGCTGTTTTTT. Residues: CASSPWAGLAPGELFF.

The V gene is TRBV28, the J gene TRBJ1-2, with 9 bases matching TRBD1. CDR3 length: 16 residues. The junction had 13 bases not matched to a gene; V was cut back by 6 bases and J by 5 bases. Germline loops: CDR1 MDHEN, CDR2 SYDVKM. Here the CDR3 reads CASSVGQGPNYYGYTF. The CDR3 nucleotides read TGTGCCAGCAGCGTAGGACAGGGGCCCAACTATTATGGCTACACCTTC.

The chain recombines TRBV7-9 with TRBJ2-7; 13 bases match TRBD2. Germline V gene sequence: CDR1 SEHNR, CDR2 FQNEAQ (reference sequence). J gave up 2 bases and V 4 bases, and 8 bases lay outside the gene matches. The CDR3 runs 17 residues. CDR3: CASSSGGTSGVAYEQYF. The DNA of the CDR3 is TGTGCCAGCAGCTCAGGAGGGACTAGCGGGGTTGCCTACGAGCAGTACTTC.

V is TRBV28 and J is TRBJ1-2, with a tentative D call TRBD1 (5 bases). V dropped 8 bases and J dropped 7 bases, with 14 bases sitting between them. CDR3 length: 12 residues. CDR1 and CDR2 (germline): MDHEN, SYDVKM. DNA of the CDR3: TGTGCCAGCGGGGCAGGGTTAGGTGGCTACACCTTC. Translated: CASGAGLGGYTF.

This chain uses TRBV5-4 with TRBJ1-5, with D perhaps TRBD1 (5 bases). CDR3 length: 15 residues. Per germline, CDR1 SGHNT and CDR2 YYREEE (reference sequence). The V end lost 0 bases, the J end lost 7 bases, and 14 bases lay between the germline ends. DNA for the CDR3: TGTGCCAGCAGCTTGGATAGGGGCGCCGGGCAGCCCCAGCATTTT. Its translation is CASSLDRGAGQPQHF.

The chain couples TRBV18 to TRBJ1-1, with D maybe TRBD1 (5 bases). V lost 0 bases and J 1 base, leaving 9 bases between the germline ends. This CDR3 has 15 residues. Germline V gene data show CDR1 as KGHSH and CDR2 as LQKENI. The CDR3 nucleotides are TGTGCCAGCTCACCACCGATAGGGGCGAACACTGAAGCTTTCTTT. This codes for CASSPPIGANTEAFF. The full variable domain, its missing parts supplied by reference TRBV18 and TRBJ1-1, is NAGVMQNPRHLVRRRGQEARLRCSPMKGHSHVYWYRQLPEEGLKFMVYLQKENIIDESGMPKERFSAEFPKEGPSILRIQQVVRGDSAAYFCASSPPIGANTEAFFGQGTRLTVV.

This chain connects TRBV7-6 to TRBJ2-2, with TRBD1 matching 7 bases. The J segment lost 4 bases and the V segment lost 3 bases, leaving 2 bases of the junction unmatched. CDR3 size: 14 residues. Germline CDR1 and CDR2: SGHVS and FNYEAQ. The CDR3 loop reads CASSFPGGTGELFF. The DNA of the CDR3 is TGTGCCAGCAGCTTTCCAGGGGGCACCGGGGAGCTGTTTTTT.

V gene TRBV27 combines with J gene TRBJ2-3; D may be TRBD2 (5 bases). The CDR3 consists of 16 residues. The V gene's germline CDR1 is MNHEY and CDR2 SMNVEV (reference sequence). With 6 bases removed from V and 2 bases from J, the gap between germline ends came to 18 bases. The CDR3 is CASSTLRGSDTDTQYF. The CDR3 region has the DNA TGTGCCAGCAGCACCCTCCGGGGTAGCGACACAGATACGCAGTATTTT.

J is TRBJ1-1 and V is TRBV4-2; maybe TRBD1 (5 bases). Germline assignment: CDR1 LGHNA and CDR2 YNFKEQ. The CDR3 covers 16 residues. The V and J ends lost 1 base and 2 bases respectively, with 14 bases between them. CDR3 sequence (DNA): TGTGCCAGCAGCCAAGGAATCGGGGGGGAAAACACTGAAGCTTTCTTT. As protein: CASSQGIGGENTEAFF.

The chain employs TRBV5-6 and TRBJ2-3, with no clear D. Germline-derived CDR1 and CDR2 are SGHDT and YYEEEE. CDR3 length equals 13 residues. V lost 4 bases and J lost 3, with 9 bases in between. CDR3 sequence reads: CASSGLFTDTQYF. The CDR3 nucleotides read TGTGCCAGCAGCGGCCTCTTTACAGATACGCAGTATTTT. Full variable domain (remainder filled in from reference TRBV5-6 and TRBJ2-3): DAGVTQSPTHLIKTRGQQVTLRCSPKSGHDTVSWYQQALGQGPQFIFQYYEEEERQRGNFPDRFSGHQFPNYSSELNVNALLLGDSALYLCASSGLFTDTQYFGPGTRLTVL.